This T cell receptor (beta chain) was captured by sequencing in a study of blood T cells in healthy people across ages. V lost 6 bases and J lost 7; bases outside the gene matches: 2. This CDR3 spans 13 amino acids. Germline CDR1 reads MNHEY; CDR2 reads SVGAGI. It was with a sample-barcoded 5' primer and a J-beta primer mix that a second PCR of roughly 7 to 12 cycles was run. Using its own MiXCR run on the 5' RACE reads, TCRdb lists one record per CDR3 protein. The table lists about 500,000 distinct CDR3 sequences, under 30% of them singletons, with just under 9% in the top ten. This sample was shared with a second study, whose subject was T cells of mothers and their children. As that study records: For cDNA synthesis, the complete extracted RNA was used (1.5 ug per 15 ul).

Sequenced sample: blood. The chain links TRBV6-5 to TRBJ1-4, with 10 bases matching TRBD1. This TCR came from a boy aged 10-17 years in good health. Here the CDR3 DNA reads TGTGCCAGCAGGACAGGGGGCTCTGAAAAACTGTTTTTT. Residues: CASRTGGSEKLFF.